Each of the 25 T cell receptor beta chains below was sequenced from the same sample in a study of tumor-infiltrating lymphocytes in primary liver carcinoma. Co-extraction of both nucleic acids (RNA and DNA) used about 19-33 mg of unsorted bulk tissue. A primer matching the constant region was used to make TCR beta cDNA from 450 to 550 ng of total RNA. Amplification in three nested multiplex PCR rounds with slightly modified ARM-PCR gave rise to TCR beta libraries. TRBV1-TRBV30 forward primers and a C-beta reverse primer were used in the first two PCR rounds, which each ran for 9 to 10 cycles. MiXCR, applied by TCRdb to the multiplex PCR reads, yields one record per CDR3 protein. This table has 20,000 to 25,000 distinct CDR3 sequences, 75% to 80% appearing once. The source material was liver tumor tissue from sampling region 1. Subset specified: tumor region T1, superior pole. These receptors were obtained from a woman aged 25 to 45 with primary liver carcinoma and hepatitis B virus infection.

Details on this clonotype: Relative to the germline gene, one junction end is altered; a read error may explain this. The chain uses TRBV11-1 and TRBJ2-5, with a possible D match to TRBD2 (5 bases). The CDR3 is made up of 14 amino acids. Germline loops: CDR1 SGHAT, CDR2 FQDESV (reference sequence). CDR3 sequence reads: CDSGLVGREETQYF. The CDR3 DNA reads TGTGACAGCGGCTTAGTAGGGCGCGAAGAGACCCAGTACTTC.

The CDR3 spells CVCSGQGLAQYF. The CDR3 bases are TGTGTCTGCAGTGGCCAGGGTCTCGCGCAGTATTTT. The chain combines TRBV28 with TRBJ2-3, with D tentatively TRBD1 (5 bases). Germline lookup yields CDR1 MDHEN and CDR2 SYDVKM. The length of the CDR3 is 12 residues.

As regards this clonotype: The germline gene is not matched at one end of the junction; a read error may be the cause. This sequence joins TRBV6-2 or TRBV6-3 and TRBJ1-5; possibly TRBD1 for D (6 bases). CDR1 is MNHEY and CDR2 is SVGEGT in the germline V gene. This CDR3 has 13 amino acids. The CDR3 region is CASDYRDNQPEHF. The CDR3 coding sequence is TGTGCCAGCGATTACCGGGACAATCAGCCCGAGCATTTT.

The CDR3 DNA sequence: TGTGCCAGCAGTAGCGACAGTGAGCTGACCCAGTACTTC. Translating gives CASSSDSELTQYF. J is TRBJ2-5 and V is TRBV6-5, with D maybe TRBD1 (5 bases). Germline V gene data show CDR1 as MNHEY and CDR2 as SVGAGI. Trimming left V 5 bases short and J 7 bases short, with 14 bases between. The CDR3 runs to 13 residues.

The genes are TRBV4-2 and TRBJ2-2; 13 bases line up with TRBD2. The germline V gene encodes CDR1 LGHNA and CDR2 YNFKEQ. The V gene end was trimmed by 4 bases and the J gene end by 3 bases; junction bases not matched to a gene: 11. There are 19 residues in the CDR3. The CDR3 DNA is TGTGCCAGCAGCCGGGACGTCACCGGGACTAGCGGGGACACCGGGGAGCTGTTTTTT. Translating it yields CASSRDVTGTSGDTGELFF.

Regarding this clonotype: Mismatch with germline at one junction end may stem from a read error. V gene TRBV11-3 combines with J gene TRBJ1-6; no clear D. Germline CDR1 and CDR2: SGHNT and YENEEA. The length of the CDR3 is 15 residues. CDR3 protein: CASSFKRSHNSPLHF. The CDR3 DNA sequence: TGTGCCAGCAGCTTTAAGCGGAGCCATAATTCACCACTCCACTTT.

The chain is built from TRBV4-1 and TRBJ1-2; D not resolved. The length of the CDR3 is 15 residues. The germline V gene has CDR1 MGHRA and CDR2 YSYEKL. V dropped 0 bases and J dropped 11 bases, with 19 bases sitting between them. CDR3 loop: CASSQDTTAPSGYTF. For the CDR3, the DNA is TGCGCCAGCAGCCAAGATACTACGGCGCCGAGTGGTTACACCTTC.

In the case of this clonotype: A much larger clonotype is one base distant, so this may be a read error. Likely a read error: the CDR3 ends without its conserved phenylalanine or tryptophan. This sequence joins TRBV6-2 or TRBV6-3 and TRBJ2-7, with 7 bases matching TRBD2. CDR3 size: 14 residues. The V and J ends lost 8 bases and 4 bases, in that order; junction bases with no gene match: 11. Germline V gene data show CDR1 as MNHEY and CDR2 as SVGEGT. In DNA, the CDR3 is TGTGCCAGCTCTGTCGGCGGGAGTAGGTACGAGCAGTACTAC. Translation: CASSVGGSRYEQYY.

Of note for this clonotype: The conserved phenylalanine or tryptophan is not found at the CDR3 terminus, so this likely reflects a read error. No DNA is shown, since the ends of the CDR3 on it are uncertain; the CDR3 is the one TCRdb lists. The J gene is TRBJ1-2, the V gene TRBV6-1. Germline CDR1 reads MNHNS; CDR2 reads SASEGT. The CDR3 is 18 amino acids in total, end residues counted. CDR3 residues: CANSERFLVLRSNYGYTI.

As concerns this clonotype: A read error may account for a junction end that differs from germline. The CDR3 DNA sequence: TGCACCAGCAGCCGCACAGAGTTGGTCAATGAGCTGTTCTTC. Its protein product is CTSSRTELVNELFF. The chain employs TRBV4-3 and TRBJ2-1, with unresolved D. Germline loops: CDR1 LGHNA, CDR2 YSLEER. This CDR3 is 14 amino acids long.

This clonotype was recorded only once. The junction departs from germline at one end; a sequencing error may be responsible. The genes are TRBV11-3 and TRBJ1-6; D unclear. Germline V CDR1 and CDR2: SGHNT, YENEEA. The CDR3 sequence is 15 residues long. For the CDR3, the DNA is TGTGCCAGCAACTTTAAGTGGATCTATAATTCACCCTTCCACTTT. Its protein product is CASNFKWIYNSPFHF.

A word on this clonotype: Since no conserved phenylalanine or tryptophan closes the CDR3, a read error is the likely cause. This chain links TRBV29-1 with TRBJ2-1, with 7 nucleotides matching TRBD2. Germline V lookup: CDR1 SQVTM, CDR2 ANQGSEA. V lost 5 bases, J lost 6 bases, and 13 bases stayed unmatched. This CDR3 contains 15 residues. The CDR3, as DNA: TGCAGCGTTAAAGTTCTTGGCGGGAGAAGCAATGAGCAGTTCCTC. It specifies CSVKVLGGRSNEQFL.

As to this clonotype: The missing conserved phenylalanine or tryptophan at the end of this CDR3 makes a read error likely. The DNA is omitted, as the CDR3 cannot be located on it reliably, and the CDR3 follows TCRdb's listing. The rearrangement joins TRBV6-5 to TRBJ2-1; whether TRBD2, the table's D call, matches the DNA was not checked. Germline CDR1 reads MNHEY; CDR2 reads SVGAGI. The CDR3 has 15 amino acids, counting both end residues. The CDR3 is CAGSVGTSPYNEQLI.

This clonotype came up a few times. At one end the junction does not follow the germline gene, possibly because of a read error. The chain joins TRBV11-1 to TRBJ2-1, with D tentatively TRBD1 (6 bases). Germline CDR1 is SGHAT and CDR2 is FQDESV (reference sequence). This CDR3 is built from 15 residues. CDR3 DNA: TGTGCCAGCAGTCGGAGACAGGCCTCCTACAATGAACAGCTCTTC. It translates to CASSRRQASYNEQLF.

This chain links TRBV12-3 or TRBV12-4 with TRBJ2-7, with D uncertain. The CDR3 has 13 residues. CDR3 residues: CVSFVGSGYEQYF. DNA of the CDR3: TGTGTCAGTTTTGTAGGGTCAGGATACGAGCAGTACTTC.

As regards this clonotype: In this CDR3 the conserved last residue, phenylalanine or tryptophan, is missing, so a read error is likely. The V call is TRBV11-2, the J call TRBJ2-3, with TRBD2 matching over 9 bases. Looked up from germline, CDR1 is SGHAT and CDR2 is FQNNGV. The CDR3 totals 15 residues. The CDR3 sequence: CASSLEASGTDAQYL. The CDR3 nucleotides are TGTGCCAGTAGCTTAGAGGCTAGCGGGACGGATGCGCAGTATCTT.

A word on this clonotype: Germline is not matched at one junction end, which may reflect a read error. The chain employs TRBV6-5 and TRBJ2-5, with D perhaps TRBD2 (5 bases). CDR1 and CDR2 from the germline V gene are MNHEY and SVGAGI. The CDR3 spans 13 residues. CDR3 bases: TGTGCCAGCAGTACCGACACGGGGATGACTCAGTACTTT. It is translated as CASSTDTGMTQYF.

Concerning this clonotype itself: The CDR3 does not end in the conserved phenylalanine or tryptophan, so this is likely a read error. CDR3 residues: CATSVGGHPPHTDTQYL. The CDR3 nucleotides are TGTGCCACCAGCGTAGGCGGACACCCTCCACACACAGATACGCAGTATCTT. This sequence joins TRBV5-4 and TRBJ2-3; D is possibly TRBD1 (5 bases). Germline CDR1 SGHNT, CDR2 YYREEE (reference sequence). The CDR3 covers 17 residues.

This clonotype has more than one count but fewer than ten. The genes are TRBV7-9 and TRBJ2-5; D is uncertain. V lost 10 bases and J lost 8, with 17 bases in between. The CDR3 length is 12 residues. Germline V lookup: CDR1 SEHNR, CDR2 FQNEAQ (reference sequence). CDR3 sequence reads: CAISLPMKTQYF. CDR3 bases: TGTGCCATTAGCTTACCCATGAAAACCCAGTACTTC. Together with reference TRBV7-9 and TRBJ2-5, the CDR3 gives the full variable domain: DTGVSQNPRHKITKRGQNVTFRCDPISEHNRLYWYRQTLGQGPEFLTYFQNEAQLEKSRLLSDRFSAERPKGSFSTLEIQRTEQGDSAMYLCAISLPMKTQYFGPGTRLLVL.

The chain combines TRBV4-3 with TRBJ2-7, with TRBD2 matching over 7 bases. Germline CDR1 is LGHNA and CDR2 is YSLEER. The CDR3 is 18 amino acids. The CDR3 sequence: CESSQAVTGGHIGYEQYF. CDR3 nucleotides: TGCGAAAGCAGCCAAGCTGTGACGGGGGGTCACATTGGTTACGAGCAGTACTTC.

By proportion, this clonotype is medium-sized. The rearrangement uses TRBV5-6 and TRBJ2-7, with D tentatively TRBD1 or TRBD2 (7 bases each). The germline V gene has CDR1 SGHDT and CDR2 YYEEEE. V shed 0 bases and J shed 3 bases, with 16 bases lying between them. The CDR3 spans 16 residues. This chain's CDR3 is CASSLAGGLSLYEQYF. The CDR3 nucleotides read TGTGCCAGCAGCTTGGCAGGGGGACTATCCCTCTACGAGCAGTACTTC.

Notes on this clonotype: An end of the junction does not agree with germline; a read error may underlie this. CDR3: CASGERFLVLRSNCVYIF. CDR3 in DNA: TGTGCCAGCGGTGAACGGTTCCTGGTCCTTAGATCTAACTGTGTCTACATCTTC. The chain joins TRBV6-1 to TRBJ1-2, with no clear D. CDR1 is MNHNS and CDR2 is SASEGT in the germline V gene. This CDR3 contains 18 residues.

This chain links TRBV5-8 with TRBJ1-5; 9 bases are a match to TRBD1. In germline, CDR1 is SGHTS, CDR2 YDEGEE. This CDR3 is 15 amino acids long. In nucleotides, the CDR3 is TGTGACAGTAGCTTCCGGGACAGGGATCGTCAGCCCCAGCATTTT. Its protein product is CDSSFRDRDRQPQHF. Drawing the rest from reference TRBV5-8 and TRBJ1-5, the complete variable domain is EAGVTQSPTHLIKTRGQQATLRCSPISGHTSVYWYQQALGLGLQFLLWYDEGEERNRGNFPPRFSGRQFPNYSSELNVNALELEDSALYLCDSSFRDRDRQPQHFGDGTRLSIL.

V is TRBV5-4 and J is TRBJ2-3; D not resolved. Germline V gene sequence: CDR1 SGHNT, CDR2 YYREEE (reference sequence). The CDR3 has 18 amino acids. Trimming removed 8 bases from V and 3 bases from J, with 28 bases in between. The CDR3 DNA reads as TGTGCCAGTAGTAACCCGGCGGCTAGTGGGTGTCGGACAGATACGCAGTATTTT. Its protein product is CASSNPAASGCRTDTQYF.

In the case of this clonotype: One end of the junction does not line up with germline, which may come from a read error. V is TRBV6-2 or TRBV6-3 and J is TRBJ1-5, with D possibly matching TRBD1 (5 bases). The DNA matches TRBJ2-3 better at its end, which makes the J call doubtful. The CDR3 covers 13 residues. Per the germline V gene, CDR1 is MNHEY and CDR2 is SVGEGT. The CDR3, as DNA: TGTGCTAGCAGTTACCTGGACAATCAGCCCCAGTATTTT. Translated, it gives CASSYLDNQPQYF.